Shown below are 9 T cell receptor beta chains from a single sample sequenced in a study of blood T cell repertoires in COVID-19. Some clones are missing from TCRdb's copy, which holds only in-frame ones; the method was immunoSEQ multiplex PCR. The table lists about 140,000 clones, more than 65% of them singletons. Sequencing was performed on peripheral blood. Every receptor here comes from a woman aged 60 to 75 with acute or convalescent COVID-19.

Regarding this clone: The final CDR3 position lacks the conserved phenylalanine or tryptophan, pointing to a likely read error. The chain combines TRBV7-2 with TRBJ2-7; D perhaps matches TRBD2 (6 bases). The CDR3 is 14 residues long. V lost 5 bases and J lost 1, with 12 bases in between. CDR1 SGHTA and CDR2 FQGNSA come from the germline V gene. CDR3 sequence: CASSPTLASYEQYL. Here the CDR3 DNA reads TGTGCCAGCAGCCCGACACTAGCATCCTACGAGCAGTACCTC.

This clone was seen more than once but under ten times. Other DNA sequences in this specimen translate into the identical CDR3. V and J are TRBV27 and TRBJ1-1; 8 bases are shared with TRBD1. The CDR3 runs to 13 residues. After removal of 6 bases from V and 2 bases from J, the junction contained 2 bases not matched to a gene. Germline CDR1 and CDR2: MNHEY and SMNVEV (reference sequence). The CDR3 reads CASRGQGNTEAFF. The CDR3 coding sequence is TGTGCCAGCAGAGGACAGGGAAACACTGAAGCTTTCTTT.

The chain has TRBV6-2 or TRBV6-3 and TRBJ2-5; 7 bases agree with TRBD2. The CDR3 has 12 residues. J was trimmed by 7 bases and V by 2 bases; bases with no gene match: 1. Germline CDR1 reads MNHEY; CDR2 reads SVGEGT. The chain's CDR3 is CASSYGRGTQYF. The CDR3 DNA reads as TGTGCCAGCAGTTACGGGAGGGGGACCCAGTACTTC.

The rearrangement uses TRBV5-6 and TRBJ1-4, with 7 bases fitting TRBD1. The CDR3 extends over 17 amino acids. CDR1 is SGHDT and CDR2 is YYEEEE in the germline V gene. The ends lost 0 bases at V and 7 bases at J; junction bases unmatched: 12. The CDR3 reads CASSLARGQGLSEKLFF. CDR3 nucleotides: TGTGCCAGCAGCTTGGCAAGGGGGCAGGGGCTTAGTGAAAAACTGTTTTTT.

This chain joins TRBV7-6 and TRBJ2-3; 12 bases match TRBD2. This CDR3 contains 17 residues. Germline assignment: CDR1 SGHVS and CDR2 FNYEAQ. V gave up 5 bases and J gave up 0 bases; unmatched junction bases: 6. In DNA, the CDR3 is TGTGCCAGCAGCCTCGGGACTAGCGGGTATAGCACAGATACGCAGTATTTT. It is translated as CASSLGTSGYSTDTQYF.

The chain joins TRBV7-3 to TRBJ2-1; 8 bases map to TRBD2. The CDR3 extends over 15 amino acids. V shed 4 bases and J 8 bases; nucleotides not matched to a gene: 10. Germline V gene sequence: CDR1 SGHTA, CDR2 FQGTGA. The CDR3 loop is CASSSERESFHEQFF. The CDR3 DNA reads TGTGCCAGCAGCTCCGAGCGGGAGAGTTTCCATGAGCAGTTCTTC.

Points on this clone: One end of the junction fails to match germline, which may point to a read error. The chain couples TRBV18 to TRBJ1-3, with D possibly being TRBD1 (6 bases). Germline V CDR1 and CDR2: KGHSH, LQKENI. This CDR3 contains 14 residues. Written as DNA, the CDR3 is TGTGCCAGCTCACAAAACAGGGATGGAGACACCATATATTTT. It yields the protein CASSQNRDGDTIYF.

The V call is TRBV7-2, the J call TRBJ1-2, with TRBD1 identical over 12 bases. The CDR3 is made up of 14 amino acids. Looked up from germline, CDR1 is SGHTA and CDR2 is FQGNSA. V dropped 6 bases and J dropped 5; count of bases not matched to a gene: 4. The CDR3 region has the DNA TGTGCCAGCAGTATGGGACAGGGGGCGTATGGCTACACCTTC. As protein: CASSMGQGAYGYTF.

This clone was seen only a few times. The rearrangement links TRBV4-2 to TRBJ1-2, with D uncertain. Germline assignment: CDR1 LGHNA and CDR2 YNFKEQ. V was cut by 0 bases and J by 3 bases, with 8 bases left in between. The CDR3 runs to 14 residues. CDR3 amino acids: CASSQEVQDYGYTF. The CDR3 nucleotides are TGTGCCAGCAGCCAAGAGGTCCAGGACTATGGCTACACCTTC.